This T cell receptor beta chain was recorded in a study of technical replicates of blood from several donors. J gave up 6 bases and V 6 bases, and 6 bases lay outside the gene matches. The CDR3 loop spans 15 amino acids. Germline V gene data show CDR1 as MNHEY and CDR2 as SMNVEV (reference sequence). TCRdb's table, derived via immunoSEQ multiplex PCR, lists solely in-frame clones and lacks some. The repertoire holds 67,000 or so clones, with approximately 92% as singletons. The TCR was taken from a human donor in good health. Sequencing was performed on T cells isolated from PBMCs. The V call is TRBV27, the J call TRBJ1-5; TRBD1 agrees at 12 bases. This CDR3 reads CASRAGTGGGQPQHF. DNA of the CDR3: TGTGCCAGCAGGGCCGGGACAGGGGGCGGTCAGCCCCAGCATTTT.